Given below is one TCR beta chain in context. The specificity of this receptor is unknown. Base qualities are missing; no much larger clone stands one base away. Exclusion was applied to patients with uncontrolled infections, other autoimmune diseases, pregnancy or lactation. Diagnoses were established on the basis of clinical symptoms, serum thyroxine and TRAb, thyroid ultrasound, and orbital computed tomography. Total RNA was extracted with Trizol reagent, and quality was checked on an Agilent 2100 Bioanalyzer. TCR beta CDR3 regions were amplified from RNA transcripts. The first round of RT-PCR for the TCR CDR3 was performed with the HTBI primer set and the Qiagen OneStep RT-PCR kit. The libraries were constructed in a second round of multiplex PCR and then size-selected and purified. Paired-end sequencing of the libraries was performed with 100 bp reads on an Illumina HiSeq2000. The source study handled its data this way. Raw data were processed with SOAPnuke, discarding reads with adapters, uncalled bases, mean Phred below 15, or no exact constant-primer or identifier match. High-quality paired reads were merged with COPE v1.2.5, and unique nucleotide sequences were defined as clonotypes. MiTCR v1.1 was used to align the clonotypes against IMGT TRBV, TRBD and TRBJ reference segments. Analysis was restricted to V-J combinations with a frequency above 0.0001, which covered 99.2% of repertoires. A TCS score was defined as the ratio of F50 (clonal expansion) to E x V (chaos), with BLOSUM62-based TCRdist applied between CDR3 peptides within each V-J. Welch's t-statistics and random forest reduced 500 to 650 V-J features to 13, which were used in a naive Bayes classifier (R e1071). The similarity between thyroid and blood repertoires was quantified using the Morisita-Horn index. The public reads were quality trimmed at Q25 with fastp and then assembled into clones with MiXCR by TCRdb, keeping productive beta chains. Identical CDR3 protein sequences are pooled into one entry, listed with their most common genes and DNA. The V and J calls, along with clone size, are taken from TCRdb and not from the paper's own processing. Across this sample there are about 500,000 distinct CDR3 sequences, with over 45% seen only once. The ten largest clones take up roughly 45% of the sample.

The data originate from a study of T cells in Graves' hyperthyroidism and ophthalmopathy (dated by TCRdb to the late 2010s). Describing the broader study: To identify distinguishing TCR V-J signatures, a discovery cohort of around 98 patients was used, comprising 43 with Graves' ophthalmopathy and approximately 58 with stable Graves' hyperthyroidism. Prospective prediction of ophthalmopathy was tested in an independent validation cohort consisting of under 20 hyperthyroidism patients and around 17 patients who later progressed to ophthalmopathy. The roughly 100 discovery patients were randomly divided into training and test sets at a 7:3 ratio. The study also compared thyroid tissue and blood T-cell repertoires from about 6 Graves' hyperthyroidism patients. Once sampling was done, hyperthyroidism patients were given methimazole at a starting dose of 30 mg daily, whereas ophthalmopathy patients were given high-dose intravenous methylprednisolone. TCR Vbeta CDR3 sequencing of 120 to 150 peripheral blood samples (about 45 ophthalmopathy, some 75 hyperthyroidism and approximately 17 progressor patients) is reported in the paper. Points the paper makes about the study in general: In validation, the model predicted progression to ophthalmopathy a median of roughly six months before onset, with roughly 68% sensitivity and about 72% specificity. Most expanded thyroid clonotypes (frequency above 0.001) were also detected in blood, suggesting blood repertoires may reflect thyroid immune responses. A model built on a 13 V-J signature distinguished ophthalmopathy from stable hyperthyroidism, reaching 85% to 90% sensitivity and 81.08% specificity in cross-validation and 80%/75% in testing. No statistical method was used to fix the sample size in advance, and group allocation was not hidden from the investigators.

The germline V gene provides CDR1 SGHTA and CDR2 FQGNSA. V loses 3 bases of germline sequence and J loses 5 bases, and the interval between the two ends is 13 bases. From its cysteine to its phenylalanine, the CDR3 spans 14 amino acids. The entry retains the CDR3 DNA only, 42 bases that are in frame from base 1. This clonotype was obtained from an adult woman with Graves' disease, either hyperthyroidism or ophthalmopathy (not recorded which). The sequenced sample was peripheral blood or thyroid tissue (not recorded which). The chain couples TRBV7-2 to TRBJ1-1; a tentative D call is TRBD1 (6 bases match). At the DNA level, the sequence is TGTGCCAGCAGCTTGGCGGGGGCGACGACTGAAGCTTTCTTT. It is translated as CASSLAGATTEAFF. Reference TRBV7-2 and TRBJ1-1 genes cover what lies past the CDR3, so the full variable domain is GAGVSQSPSNKVTEKGKDVELRCDPISGHTALYWYRQSLGQGLEFLIYFQGNSAPDKSGLPSDRFSAERTGGSVSTLTIQRTQQEDSAVYLCASSLAGATTEAFFGQGTRLTVV.